Listed below are T cell receptor beta chains from one sample, sequenced in a study of blood T cell repertoires in COVID-19. Clones were read by immunoSEQ multiplex PCR, and TCRdb kept only the in-frame ones, dropping some. The sample holds about 480,000 clones, approximately 91% seen once. Sequencing input: PBMCs or T cells enriched from blood (not recorded which). All receptors come from a woman aged 55-70 years who had recovered from COVID-19. The CDR3 runs from the conserved cysteine through the conserved F or W. The order of the fields is V gene, clone size, CDR3 protein. Clone size appears in some rows only: once, few, many, or a class for an expanded clone.

>TRBV7-8|once
CASSLARQGAIHQPQHF
>TRBV5-1|.
CASSLALLSSYNEQFF
>TRBV6-5|.
CASSMRVDTQYF
>TRBV30|.
CAWSVRGPGGANVLTF
>TRBV28|.
CASITPGSPLHF
>TRBV5-6|.
CASSIGHSDEKLFF
>TRBV18|.
CASSPTAGTNEKLFF
>TRBV28|.
CASSPYPRLAPRTDTQYF
>TRBV11-2|.
CASSPEGGGLQSFF
>TRBV5-6|.
CASSLWRNRPYGYTF
>TRBV11-2|.
CASSVPGQYNEQFF
>TRBV3-1/TRBV3-2|.
CASSQDLYYGYTF
>TRBV18|.
CASSPQDRIKVYEQYF
>TRBV14|.
CASSPFDRFNTEAFF
>TRBV18|.
CASSQRQQWSTDTQYF
>TRBV9|.
CASSVVGSITEAFF
>TRBV24-1|.
CATRGTGGHYTF
>TRBV2|.
CASRGGGANYLTDTQYF
>TRBV11-2|.
CASSYYRNSPLHF
>TRBV5-1|.
CASTLAASTDTQYF
>TRBV6-5|once
CASSNSANYGYTF
>TRBV2|.
CASSEEGSGDTQYF
>TRBV7-6|.
CASSLAGTGTSGETQYF
>TRBV10-1|.
CASSGAGDTQYF
>TRBV4-1|.
CASSLRRRGGSYEQYF
>TRBV3-1/TRBV3-2|.
CASSQDRGFWASSGNTIYF
>TRBV6-5|.
CASLRSTNEKLFF
>TRBV7-9|.
CASSLASGALGTGELFF
>TRBV7-8|.
CASSPTGGSPLHF
>TRBV20-1|.
CSASNGGEGTEAFF
>TRBV9|.
CASSFFGDRGLVDTQYF
>TRBV7-9|.
CASSLSAGRGGNYGYTF
>TRBV5-5|.
CASSSWTDSNQPQHF
>TRBV2|.
CASTIDRGGRRGTYTF
>TRBV10-2|few
CASSHRDNQPQHF
>TRBV24-1|.
CATSDYPSGAETQYF
>TRBV19|few
CASSIYGTGDRVRNSPLHF
>TRBV24-1|.
CATSERGGFIFF
>TRBV19|.
CASSMPGQGNQPQHF
>TRBV18|.
CASSPRGQDSTDTQYF
>TRBV14|.
CASSPLGLAGGLGANVLTF
>TRBV10-2|.
CASRKTGATSEQFF
>TRBV4-1|.
CASSQNQDWHF
>TRBV24-1|once
CATSDFEGARNEQFF
>TRBV19|.
CASTTKPGTHPANYGYTF
>TRBV2|.
CASRADPQNQPQHF
>TRBV30|.
CAWSVTRGPDNEGGYF
>TRBV5-1|.
CASSLGYSNTGELFF
>TRBV5-6|.
CASSWTGTYEQYF
>TRBV14|once
CASSQDGSRGYTQYF
>TRBV2|.
CASSTGTSDSPDTQYF
>TRBV2|.
CASRADSTDTQYF
>TRBV20-1|.
CSATPNYGYTF
>TRBV10-2|.
CASSEGDRFYGYTF
>TRBV29-1|.
CSVVGIRGPSEKLFF
>TRBV2|.
CASSFDSAYEQYF
>TRBV9|.
CASSVETSGGELFF
>TRBV10-1|.
CASSDPGLAGGRDTQYF
>TRBV18|.
CASSLTGTGAFSGNTIYF